A selection of T cell receptor beta chains follows, all from one sample in a study of T cell responses to AZD1222 COVID-19 vaccine. TCRdb keeps only in-frame clones here, not all; method: immunoSEQ multiplex PCR. The data hold over 120,000 clones, with around 89% observed a single time. The sequencing used peripheral blood, collected on day 0 of AZD1222 vaccination. The receptors shown here come from an adult in good health. The CDR3 runs from the conserved cysteine through the conserved F or W. D genes are given only for firm matches. Clone size is stated in some rows and not others, as once, few, many or a class when expanded.

clone size: .; V gene: TRBV27; J gene: TRBJ1-4; D gene: .; CDR3 protein: CASRSAFF; CDR3 DNA: TGTGCCAGCAGGTCGGCGTTTTTT
clone size: .; V gene: TRBV25-1; J gene: TRBJ1-6; D gene: .; CDR3 protein: CASSEPRQGGSPLHF; CDR3 DNA: TGTGCCAGCAGTGAACCCCGGCAGGGCGGGTCACCCCTCCACTTT
clone size: .; V gene: TRBV30; J gene: TRBJ1-4; D gene: TRBD1; CDR3 protein: CAWSRQGAEKLFF; CDR3 DNA: TGTGCCTGGAGCCGACAGGGGGCCGAAAAACTGTTTTTT
clone size: .; V gene: TRBV27; J gene: TRBJ2-7; D gene: .; CDR3 protein: CASSLGSRGKVPYEQYF; CDR3 DNA: TGTGCCAGCAGTTTAGGTAGTCGGGGGAAGGTTCCCTACGAGCAGTACTTC
clone size: .; V gene: TRBV3-1/TRBV3-2; J gene: TRBJ1-1; D gene: .; CDR3 protein: CASSQELGGEAFF; CDR3 DNA: TGTGCCAGCAGCCAAGAGCTGGGTGGAGAAGCTTTCTTT
clone size: .; V gene: TRBV30; J gene: TRBJ1-1; D gene: .; CDR3 protein: CAWTLHRSTEAFF; CDR3 DNA: TGTGCCTGGACCCTTCACCGAAGCACTGAAGCTTTCTTT
clone size: .; V gene: TRBV19; J gene: TRBJ1-2; D gene: .; CDR3 protein: CASTSGGTSLYGYTF; CDR3 DNA: TGTGCCAGTACCTCGGGGGGGACCAGTCTCTATGGCTACACCTTC
clone size: .; V gene: TRBV5-1; J gene: TRBJ2-6; D gene: .; CDR3 protein: CASHAGDIPLSGANVLTF; CDR3 DNA: TGCGCCAGCCACGCCGGGGACATTCCCCTCTCTGGGGCCAACGTCCTGACTTTC
clone size: .; V gene: TRBV6-5; J gene: TRBJ2-3; D gene: TRBD2; CDR3 protein: CASSSGGTDTQYF; CDR3 DNA: TGTGCCAGCAGTAGCGGGGGAACAGATACGCAGTATTTT
clone size: .; V gene: TRBV15; J gene: TRBJ1-4; D gene: TRBD1; CDR3 protein: CATSLGDSRNEKLFF; CDR3 DNA: TGTGCCACCAGCTTGGGGGACAGCCGAAATGAAAAACTGTTTTTT
clone size: .; V gene: TRBV3-1/TRBV3-2; J gene: TRBJ1-5; D gene: .; CDR3 protein: CASSQDQFGSGNQPQHF; CDR3 DNA: TGTGCCAGCAGCCAAGACCAGTTTGGGTCGGGCAATCAGCCCCAGCATTTT
clone size: .; V gene: TRBV25-1; J gene: TRBJ1-1; D gene: .; CDR3 protein: CASRRGAEAFF; CDR3 DNA: TGTGCCAGCAGGAGGGGCGCTGAAGCTTTCTTT
clone size: .; V gene: TRBV9; J gene: TRBJ1-2; D gene: .; CDR3 protein: CASSVMDSANYGYTF; CDR3 DNA: TGTGCCAGCAGCGTGATGGACTCAGCTAACTATGGCTACACCTTC
clone size: .; V gene: TRBV11-2; J gene: TRBJ2-7; D gene: TRBD2; CDR3 protein: CASGRGLAGASYEQYF; CDR3 DNA: TGTGCCAGTGGGAGGGGACTAGCGGGGGCCTCTTACGAGCAGTACTTC
clone size: .; V gene: TRBV19; J gene: TRBJ2-5; D gene: .; CDR3 protein: CASSIGSAETQYF; CDR3 DNA: TGTGCCAGTAGTATAGGTAGCGCAGAGACCCAGTACTTC
clone size: .; V gene: TRBV6-5; J gene: TRBJ1-5; D gene: .; CDR3 protein: CASSYDLGGQPQHF; CDR3 DNA: TGTGCCAGCAGTTACGATCTGGGGGGTCAGCCCCAGCATTTT
clone size: .; V gene: TRBV28; J gene: TRBJ2-6; D gene: .; CDR3 protein: CASRGSGANVLTF; CDR3 DNA: TGTGCCAGCAGGGGATCTGGGGCCAACGTCCTGACTTTC
clone size: .; V gene: TRBV6-1; J gene: TRBJ2-1; D gene: .; CDR3 protein: CASSERRVAGNEQFF; CDR3 DNA: TGTGCCAGCAGTGAAAGGAGGGTAGCTGGCAATGAGCAGTTCTTC
clone size: .; V gene: TRBV3-1/TRBV3-2; J gene: TRBJ1-3; D gene: TRBD1; CDR3 protein: CASSQGIGQGQRNTIYF; CDR3 DNA: TGTGCCAGCAGCCAAGGGATCGGACAGGGGCAGAGAAACACCATATATTTT
clone size: .; V gene: TRBV10-2; J gene: TRBJ1-2; D gene: TRBD1; CDR3 protein: CASSESRDSSLGGYTF; CDR3 DNA: TGCGCCAGCAGTGAGTCGAGGGACAGCAGCTTAGGTGGCTACACCTTC
clone size: once; V gene: TRBV5-5; J gene: TRBJ1-5; D gene: .; CDR3 protein: CASSLEVVRDQPQHF; CDR3 DNA: TGTGCCAGCAGCTTGGAAGTCGTGCGTGATCAGCCCCAGCATTTT
clone size: once; V gene: TRBV7-9; J gene: TRBJ2-5; D gene: .; CDR3 protein: CASSQSAYQETQYF; CDR3 DNA: TGTGCCAGCAGCCAATCGGCGTACCAAGAGACCCAGTACTTC
clone size: .; V gene: TRBV28; J gene: TRBJ2-3; D gene: .; CDR3 protein: CASSSIFTQYF; CDR3 DNA: TGTGCCAGCAGTTCCATCTTTACGCAGTATTTT
clone size: .; V gene: TRBV12-3/TRBV12-4; J gene: TRBJ2-7; D gene: .; CDR3 protein: CASSALTNYEQYF; CDR3 DNA: TGTGCCAGCAGTGCCCTGACAAACTACGAGCAGTACTTC
clone size: .; V gene: TRBV28; J gene: TRBJ1-2; D gene: .; CDR3 protein: CASSTMRAGYTF; CDR3 DNA: TGTGCCAGCAGTACTATGAGGGCCGGCTACACCTTC
clone size: once; V gene: TRBV3-1/TRBV3-2; J gene: TRBJ2-7; D gene: .; CDR3 protein: CASSHRDGSYEQYF; CDR3 DNA: TGTGCCAGCAGCCACCGGGACGGATCCTACGAGCAGTACTTC
clone size: once; V gene: TRBV7-8; J gene: TRBJ1-2; D gene: TRBD1; CDR3 protein: CASSLFPGQGIRANYGYTF; CDR3 DNA: TGTGCCAGCAGCTTATTTCCGGGACAGGGAATTCGGGCTAACTATGGCTACACCTTC
clone size: .; V gene: TRBV27; J gene: TRBJ2-2; D gene: .; CDR3 protein: CASSLDRTWNTGELFF; CDR3 DNA: TGTGCCAGCAGTCTCGACAGAACCTGGAACACCGGGGAGCTGTTTTTT
clone size: .; V gene: TRBV19; J gene: TRBJ1-5; D gene: .; CDR3 protein: CASSIGKQGQPQHF; CDR3 DNA: TGTGCCAGTAGTATAGGGAAGCAGGGTCAGCCCCAGCATTTT
clone size: .; V gene: TRBV27; J gene: TRBJ1-1; D gene: .; CDR3 protein: CASSIRQANTEAFF; CDR3 DNA: TGTGCCAGCAGTATCCGACAGGCCAACACTGAAGCTTTCTTT
clone size: few; V gene: TRBV7-9; J gene: TRBJ2-3; D gene: TRBD2; CDR3 protein: CASSSRGGDTQYF; CDR3 DNA: TGTGCCAGCAGCTCCCGGGGGGGGGATACGCAGTATTTT
clone size: .; V gene: TRBV27; J gene: TRBJ2-2; D gene: TRBD2; CDR3 protein: CASSSHGLGAGELFF; CDR3 DNA: TGTGCCAGCAGTTCCCATGGACTAGGAGCCGGGGAGCTGTTTTTT
clone size: .; V gene: TRBV12-3/TRBV12-4; J gene: TRBJ1-2; D gene: .; CDR3 protein: CASSLWPGGYTF; CDR3 DNA: TGTGCCAGCAGTTTATGGCCAGGAGGCTACACCTTC
clone size: .; V gene: TRBV5-8; J gene: TRBJ1-2; D gene: TRBD1; CDR3 protein: CASSLWGDRSRGGYTF; CDR3 DNA: TGTGCCAGCAGCTTGTGGGGGGACAGGTCCCGAGGCGGCTACACCTTC
clone size: .; V gene: TRBV2; J gene: TRBJ1-2; D gene: .; CDR3 protein: CASTEGGANYGYTF; CDR3 DNA: TGTGCCAGCACCGAAGGGGGGGCCAACTATGGCTACACCTTC
clone size: once; V gene: TRBV4-2; J gene: TRBJ2-1; D gene: TRBD1; CDR3 protein: CASNPQGLNNEQFF; CDR3 DNA: TGTGCCAGCAATCCACAGGGGTTAAACAATGAGCAGTTCTTC
clone size: .; V gene: TRBV18; J gene: TRBJ1-6; D gene: .; CDR3 protein: CASHGTINSPLHF; CDR3 DNA: TGTGCCAGCCACGGGACAATCAATTCACCCCTCCACTTT
clone size: once; V gene: TRBV6-5; J gene: TRBJ1-2; D gene: .; CDR3 protein: CASSYWGFDGGYTF; CDR3 DNA: TGTGCCAGCAGTTACTGGGGTTTCGATGGTGGCTACACCTTC
clone size: .; V gene: TRBV7-6; J gene: TRBJ2-2; D gene: TRBD2; CDR3 protein: CASSASGGAPGELFF; CDR3 DNA: TGTGCCAGCAGCGCTAGCGGGGGGGCCCCCGGGGAGCTGTTTTTT
clone size: few; V gene: TRBV10-3; J gene: TRBJ2-7; D gene: .; CDR3 protein: CAISESGVTYEQYF; CDR3 DNA: TGTGCCATCAGTGAGTCGGGGGTCACCTACGAGCAGTACTTC
clone size: .; V gene: TRBV7-8; J gene: TRBJ1-5; D gene: .; CDR3 protein: CASSSASPYSNQPQHF; CDR3 DNA: TGTGCCAGCAGCTCCGCTTCGCCTTATAGCAATCAGCCCCAGCATTTT
clone size: .; V gene: TRBV19; J gene: TRBJ1-2; D gene: .; CDR3 protein: CASSSKPGANYGYTF; CDR3 DNA: TGTGCCAGTAGTAGTAAACCGGGGGCTAACTATGGCTACACCTTC
clone size: .; V gene: TRBV6-5; J gene: TRBJ1-1; D gene: .; CDR3 protein: CASSYSIAGNTEAFF; CDR3 DNA: TGTGCCAGCAGTTACTCGATAGCAGGGAACACTGAAGCTTTCTTT
clone size: .; V gene: TRBV5-4; J gene: TRBJ1-4; D gene: TRBD1; CDR3 protein: CASSFNRGLTEKLFF; CDR3 DNA: TGTGCCAGCAGCTTTAACAGGGGGCTGACTGAAAAACTGTTTTTT
clone size: .; V gene: TRBV7-3; J gene: TRBJ1-3; D gene: .; CDR3 protein: CASSANGRSGNTIYF; CDR3 DNA: TGTGCCAGCAGCGCAAACGGGCGTTCCGGAAACACCATATATTTT
clone size: .; V gene: TRBV4-1; J gene: TRBJ1-2; D gene: .; CDR3 protein: CASSQDAHTSLGYTF; CDR3 DNA: TGCGCCAGCAGCCAAGATGCACACACAAGTTTGGGCTACACCTTC
clone size: few; V gene: TRBV30; J gene: TRBJ1-5; D gene: .; CDR3 protein: CAWSRGLRPQHF; CDR3 DNA: TGTGCCTGGAGTAGGGGACTCCGGCCCCAGCATTTT
clone size: .; V gene: TRBV5-5; J gene: TRBJ1-5; D gene: .; CDR3 protein: CASSWEVNQPQHF; CDR3 DNA: TGTGCCAGCAGCTGGGAGGTGAATCAGCCCCAGCATTTT
clone size: few; V gene: TRBV2; J gene: TRBJ1-2; D gene: .; CDR3 protein: CASSASGTDTF; CDR3 DNA: TGTGCCAGCAGTGCTTCCGGGACTGACACCTTC
clone size: .; V gene: TRBV3-1/TRBV3-2; J gene: TRBJ2-7; D gene: TRBD1; CDR3 protein: CASSLGQGQYF; CDR3 DNA: TGTGCCAGCAGCCTAGGACAGGGCCAGTACTTC
clone size: .; V gene: TRBV2; J gene: TRBJ2-3; D gene: TRBD2; CDR3 protein: CASEPGLAGFTDTQYF; CDR3 DNA: TGTGCCAGCGAACCGGGACTAGCGGGATTCACAGATACGCAGTATTTT
clone size: .; V gene: TRBV30; J gene: TRBJ2-7; D gene: .; CDR3 protein: CAWSRGTVLSYEQYF; CDR3 DNA: TGTGCCTGGAGTCGAGGGACCGTACTCTCCTACGAGCAGTACTTC
clone size: once; V gene: TRBV28; J gene: TRBJ2-7; D gene: TRBD1; CDR3 protein: CASSKGGTGLYEQYF; CDR3 DNA: TGTGCCAGCAGTAAGGGTGGGACAGGCCTCTACGAGCAGTACTTC
clone size: .; V gene: TRBV2; J gene: TRBJ2-7; D gene: .; CDR3 protein: CASRRVTYEQYF; CDR3 DNA: TGTGCCAGCAGGAGGGTTACCTACGAGCAGTACTTC
clone size: .; V gene: TRBV13; J gene: TRBJ1-5; D gene: TRBD1; CDR3 protein: CASSQAVQGENQPQHF; CDR3 DNA: TGTGCCAGCAGCCAGGCCGTACAGGGGGAAAATCAGCCCCAGCATTTT
clone size: .; V gene: TRBV9; J gene: TRBJ1-2; D gene: TRBD1; CDR3 protein: CASSGQGAGYGYTF; CDR3 DNA: TGTGCCAGCAGCGGACAGGGGGCGGGCTATGGCTACACCTTC